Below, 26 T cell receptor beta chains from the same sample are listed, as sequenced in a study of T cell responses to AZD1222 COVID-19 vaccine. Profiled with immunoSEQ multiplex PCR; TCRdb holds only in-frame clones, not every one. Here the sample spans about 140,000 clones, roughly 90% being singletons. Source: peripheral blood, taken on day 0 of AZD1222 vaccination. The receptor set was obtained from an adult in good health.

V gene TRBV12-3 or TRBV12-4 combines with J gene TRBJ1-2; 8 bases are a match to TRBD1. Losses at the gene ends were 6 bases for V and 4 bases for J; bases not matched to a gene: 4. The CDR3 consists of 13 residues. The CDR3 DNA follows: TGTGCCAGCAGCCCAGGACAGGGCTATGGCTACACCTTC. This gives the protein CASSPGQGYGYTF.

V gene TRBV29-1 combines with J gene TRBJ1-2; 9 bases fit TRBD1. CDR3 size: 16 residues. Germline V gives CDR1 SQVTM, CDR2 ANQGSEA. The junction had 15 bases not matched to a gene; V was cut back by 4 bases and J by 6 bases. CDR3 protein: CSVGTLRDRETNGYTF. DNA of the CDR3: TGCAGCGTTGGGACCCTCCGGGACAGGGAGACTAATGGCTACACCTTC. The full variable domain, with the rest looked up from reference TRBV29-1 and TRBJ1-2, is SAVISQKPSRDICQRGTSLTIQCQVDSQVTMMFWYRQQPGQSLTLIATANQGSEATYESGFVIDKFPISRPNLTFSTLTVSNMSPEDSSIYLCSVGTLRDRETNGYTFGSGTRLTVV.

CDR3 sequence reads: CASSPAVDGAVDTQYF. CDR3 bases: TGTGCCAGCAGCCCGGCAGTTGACGGCGCCGTAGATACGCAGTATTTT. The J gene is TRBJ2-3, the V gene TRBV7-2; D gene uncertain. V was shortened by 5 bases and J by 5 bases, with 20 bases between the two germline ends. Germline loops: CDR1 SGHTA, CDR2 FQGNSA. The CDR3 is made up of 16 amino acids.

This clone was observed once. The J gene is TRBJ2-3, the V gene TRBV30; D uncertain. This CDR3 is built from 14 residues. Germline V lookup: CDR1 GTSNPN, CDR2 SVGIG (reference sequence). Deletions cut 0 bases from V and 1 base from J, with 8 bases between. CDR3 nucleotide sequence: TGTGCCTGGAGTGTAAGGGCCCGCACAGATACGCAGTATTTT. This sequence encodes CAWSVRARTDTQYF.

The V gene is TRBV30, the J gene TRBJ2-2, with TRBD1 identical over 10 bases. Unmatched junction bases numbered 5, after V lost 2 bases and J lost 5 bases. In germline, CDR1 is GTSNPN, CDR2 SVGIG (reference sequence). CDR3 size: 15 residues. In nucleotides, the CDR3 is TGTGCCTGGAGTCTGGGACAGGGGCGTACCGGGGAGCTGTTTTTT. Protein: CAWSLGQGRTGELFF.

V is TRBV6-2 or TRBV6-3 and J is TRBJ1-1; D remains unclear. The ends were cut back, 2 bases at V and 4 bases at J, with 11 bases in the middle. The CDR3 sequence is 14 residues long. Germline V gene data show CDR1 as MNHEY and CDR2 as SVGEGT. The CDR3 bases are TGTGCCAGCAGTTACCTGGGAATGGGCACTGAAGCTTTCTTT. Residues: CASSYLGMGTEAFF.

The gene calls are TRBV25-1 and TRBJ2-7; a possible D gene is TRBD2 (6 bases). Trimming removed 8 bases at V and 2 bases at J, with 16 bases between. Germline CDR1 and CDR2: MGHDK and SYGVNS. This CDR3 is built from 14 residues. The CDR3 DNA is TGTGCCAGCGTAGGAGGGCTTTTTCCCTACGAGCAGTACTTC. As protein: CASVGGLFPYEQYF.

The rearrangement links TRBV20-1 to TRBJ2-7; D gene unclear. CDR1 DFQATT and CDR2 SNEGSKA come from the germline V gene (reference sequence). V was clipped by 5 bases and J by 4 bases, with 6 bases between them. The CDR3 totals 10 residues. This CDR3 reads CSAALYEQYF. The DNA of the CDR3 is TGCAGTGCTGCGTTATACGAGCAGTACTTC.

The CDR3 loop is CASSDPVQRMNTEAFF. DNA for the CDR3: TGTGCCAGCAGTGACCCCGTACAGAGAATGAACACTGAAGCTTTCTTT. This chain joins TRBV28 and TRBJ1-1; D uncertain. The length of the CDR3 is 16 residues. The V end lost 5 bases, the J end lost 0 bases, and 16 bases lay between the germline ends. The germline V gene encodes CDR1 MDHEN and CDR2 SYDVKM.

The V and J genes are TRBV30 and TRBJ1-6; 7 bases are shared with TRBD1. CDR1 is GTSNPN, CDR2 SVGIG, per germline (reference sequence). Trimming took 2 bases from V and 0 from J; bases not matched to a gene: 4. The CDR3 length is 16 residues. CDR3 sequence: CAWSFAGGSYNSPLHF. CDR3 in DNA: TGTGCCTGGAGTTTTGCAGGGGGCTCCTATAATTCACCCCTCCACTTT.

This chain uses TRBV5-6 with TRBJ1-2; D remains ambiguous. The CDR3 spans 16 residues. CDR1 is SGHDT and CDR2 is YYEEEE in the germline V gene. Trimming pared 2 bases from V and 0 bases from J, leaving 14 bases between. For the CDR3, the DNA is TGTGCCAGCAGCTTACCCACGACTCCTTCTAACTATGGCTACACCTTC. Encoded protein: CASSLPTTPSNYGYTF.

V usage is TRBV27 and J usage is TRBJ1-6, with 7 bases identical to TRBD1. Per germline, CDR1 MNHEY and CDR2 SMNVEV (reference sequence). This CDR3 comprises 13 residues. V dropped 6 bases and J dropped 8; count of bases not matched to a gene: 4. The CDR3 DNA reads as TGTGCCAGCAGGAACAGGGGAGATTCACCCCTCCACTTT. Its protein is CASRNRGDSPLHF.

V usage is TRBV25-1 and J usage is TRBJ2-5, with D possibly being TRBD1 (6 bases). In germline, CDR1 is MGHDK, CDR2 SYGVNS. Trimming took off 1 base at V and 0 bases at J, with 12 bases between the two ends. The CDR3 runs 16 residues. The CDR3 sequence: CASSEWVGQNQETQYF. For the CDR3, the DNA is TGTGCCAGCAGTGAATGGGTGGGACAAAACCAAGAGACCCAGTACTTC.

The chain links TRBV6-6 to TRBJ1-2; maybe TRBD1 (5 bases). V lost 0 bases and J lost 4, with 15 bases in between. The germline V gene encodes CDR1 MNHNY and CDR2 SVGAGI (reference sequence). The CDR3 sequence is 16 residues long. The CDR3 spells CASSYSYGTDLYGYTF. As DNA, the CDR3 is TGTGCCAGCAGTTACTCGTACGGGACGGACCTCTATGGCTACACCTTC.

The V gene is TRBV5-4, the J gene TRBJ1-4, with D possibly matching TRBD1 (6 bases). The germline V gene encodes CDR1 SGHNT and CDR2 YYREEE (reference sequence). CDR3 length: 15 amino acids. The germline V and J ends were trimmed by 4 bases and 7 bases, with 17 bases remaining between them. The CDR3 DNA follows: TGTGCCAGCAGCCCCTCGGGGGGGCTGGGTGAAAAACTGTTTTTT. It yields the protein CASSPSGGLGEKLFF.

CDR3 in DNA: TGTGCCAGCAGTTCCCAATCCCCTTACTATGGCTACACCTTC. It translates to CASSSQSPYYGYTF. J is TRBJ1-2 and V is TRBV28; no reliable D call. Trimming left V 4 bases short and J 3 bases short, with 12 bases between. Germline CDR1 reads MDHEN; CDR2 reads SYDVKM. There are 14 residues in the CDR3.

Here the CDR3 reads CASSQQGGTEAFF. In DNA, the CDR3 is TGTGCCAGCAGCCAGCAGGGCGGTACTGAAGCTTTCTTT. The V gene is TRBV3-1 (or the pseudogene TRBV3-2), the J gene TRBJ1-1, with D possibly matching TRBD1 (5 bases). This CDR3 spans 13 amino acids. V dropped 3 bases and J dropped 5 bases, with 10 bases sitting between them. Germline lookup yields CDR1 LGHDT and CDR2 YNNKEL (reference sequence).

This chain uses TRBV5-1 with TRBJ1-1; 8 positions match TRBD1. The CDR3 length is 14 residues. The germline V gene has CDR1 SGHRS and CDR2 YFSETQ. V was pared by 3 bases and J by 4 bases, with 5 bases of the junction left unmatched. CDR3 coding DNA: TGCGCCAGCAGCTCACAGGGGGGAGGCACTGAAGCTTTCTTT. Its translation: CASSSQGGGTEAFF.

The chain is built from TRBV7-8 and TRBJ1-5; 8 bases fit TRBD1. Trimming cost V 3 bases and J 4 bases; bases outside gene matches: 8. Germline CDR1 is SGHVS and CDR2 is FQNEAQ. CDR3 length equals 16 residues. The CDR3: CASSFAGTGRNQPQHF. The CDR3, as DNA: TGTGCCAGCAGCTTCGCCGGGACAGGCAGGAATCAGCCCCAGCATTTT.

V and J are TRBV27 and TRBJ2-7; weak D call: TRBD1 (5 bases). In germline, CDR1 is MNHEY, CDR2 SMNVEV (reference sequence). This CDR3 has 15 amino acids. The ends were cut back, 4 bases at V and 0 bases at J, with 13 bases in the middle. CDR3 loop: CASSSLDSVSYEQYF. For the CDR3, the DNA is TGTGCCAGCAGTTCGCTTGACAGCGTCTCCTACGAGCAGTACTTC.

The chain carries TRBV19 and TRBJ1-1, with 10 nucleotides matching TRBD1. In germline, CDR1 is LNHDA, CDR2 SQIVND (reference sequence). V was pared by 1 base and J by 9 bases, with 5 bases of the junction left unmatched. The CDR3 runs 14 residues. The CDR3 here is CASSIATGQGKAFF. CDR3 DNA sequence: TGTGCCAGTAGTATAGCCACGGGACAGGGGAAAGCTTTCTTT.

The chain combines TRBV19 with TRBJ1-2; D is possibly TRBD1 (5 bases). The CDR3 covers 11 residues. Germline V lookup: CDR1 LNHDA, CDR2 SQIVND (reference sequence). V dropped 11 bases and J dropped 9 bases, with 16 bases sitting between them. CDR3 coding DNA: TGTGCCGGGGGAACAGAGTATCGCTACACCTTC. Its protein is CAGGTEYRYTF.

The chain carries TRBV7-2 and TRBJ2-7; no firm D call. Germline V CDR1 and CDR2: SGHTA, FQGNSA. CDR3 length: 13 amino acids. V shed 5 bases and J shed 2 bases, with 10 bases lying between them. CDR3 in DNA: TGTGCCAGCAGCCCCCTCCCCGCCTACGAGCAGTACTTC. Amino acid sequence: CASSPLPAYEQYF.

The CDR3 region is CASAGTGSREQYF. CDR3 DNA: TGTGCCAGTGCCGGGACAGGTTCTCGCGAGCAGTACTTC. The gene calls are TRBV19 and TRBJ2-7; TRBD1 aligns across 8 bases. This CDR3 has 13 amino acids. V shed 8 bases and J 6 bases; nucleotides not matched to a gene: 9. Germline-derived CDR1 and CDR2 are LNHDA and SQIVND (reference sequence). Combining the CDR3 with reference TRBV19 and TRBJ2-7 gives the whole variable domain DGGITQSPKYLFRKEGQNVTLSCEQNLNHDAMYWYRQDPGQGLRLIYYSQIVNDFQKGDIAEGYSVSREKKESFPLTVTSAQKNPTAFYLCASAGTGSREQYFGPGTRLTVT.

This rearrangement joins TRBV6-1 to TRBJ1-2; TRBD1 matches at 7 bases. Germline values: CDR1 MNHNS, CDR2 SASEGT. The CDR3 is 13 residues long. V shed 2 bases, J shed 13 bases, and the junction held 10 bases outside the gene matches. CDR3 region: CASSETDRSFFTF. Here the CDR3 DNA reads TGTGCCAGCAGTGAAACGGACAGGTCCTTCTTCACCTTC.

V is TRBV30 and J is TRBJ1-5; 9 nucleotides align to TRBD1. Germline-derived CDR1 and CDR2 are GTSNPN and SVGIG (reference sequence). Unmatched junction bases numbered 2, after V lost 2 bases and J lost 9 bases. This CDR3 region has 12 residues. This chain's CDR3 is CAWSTGGLPQHF. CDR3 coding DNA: TGTGCCTGGAGTACAGGGGGCTTGCCCCAGCATTTT.